The clone carrying this TCR beta chain was found many times. Its antigen is unknown. The sample originates from a study of CD8 T cells in ankylosing spondylitis. General observations from the study: Disease-linked clones bore a CD8+ phenotype and were relatively rare in peripheral blood. Reportedly, significant enrichment of disease-linked clones occurred in matched ankylosing spondylitis synovial fluid.

The CDR3 runs 13 residues. Germline CDR1 reads SGDLS; CDR2 reads YYNGEE. V lost 7 bases and J 0 bases, leaving 7 bases between the germline ends. Making use of molecular barcodes, quantitative 5'-RACE generated TCR beta libraries. TCRdb called the 5' RACE reads again in MiXCR, with one record for every CDR3 protein. There are more than 150,000 distinct CDR3 sequences in the sample; under 14% occur only once, and about 29% lies in the top ten. The chain recombines TRBV9 with TRBJ2-2; D remains unclear. The TCR comes from a male donor with ankylosing spondylitis or in good health (not recorded which). Sequencing used blood, either unsorted or a sorted T cell fraction (not recorded which). The CDR3 coding sequence is TGTGCCAGCTCCCCGTCGAACACCGGGGAGCTGTTTTTT. It codes for CASSPSNTGELFF.